The 24 T cell receptor beta chains presented below share a single source sample, sequenced in a study of T-cell memory formation after mild COVID-19. Each CDR3 protein gets one entry after TCRdb re-called the 5' RACE reads with MiXCR. Among just under 350,000 distinct CDR3 sequences listed, 10% to 15% were seen once. Sequencing was carried out using PBMCs or a T cell subset sorted from them (not recorded which). These TCRs come from a man younger than 30 who had mild COVID-19 (a few samples of this study predate the infection). Cell type and time point are not known.

This clonotype occurred a few times. J is TRBJ1-2 and V is TRBV5-1; TRBD1 might be the D (5 bases). The CDR3 loop spans 16 amino acids. Germline CDR1 and CDR2: SGHRS and YFSETQ. Trimming removed 6 bases at V and 12 bases at J, with 30 bases between. CDR3 region: CASKSKTGTDASGNTF. The CDR3 DNA follows: TGCGCCAGCAAATCAAAGACCGGGACCGACGCCTCGGGGAACACCTTC.

This clonotype has more than one count but fewer than ten. This chain connects TRBV10-3 to TRBJ2-7; TRBD2 agrees at 11 bases. Germline trimming cut 3 bases from V and 1 base from J; bases unmatched to any gene: 8. CDR3 length: 17 residues. Per germline, CDR1 ENHRY and CDR2 SYGVKD. For the CDR3, the DNA is TGTGCCATCAGTGAACCTAGCGGGGGGATCGGATCCTACGAGCAGTACTTC. This gives the protein CAISEPSGGIGSYEQYF.

This clonotype has more than one count but fewer than ten. This chain connects TRBV4-3 to TRBJ2-3, with 7 bases identical to TRBD2. This CDR3 has 16 residues. Germline V gene data show CDR1 as LGHNA and CDR2 as YSLEER. The ends lost 0 bases at V and 0 bases at J; junction bases unmatched: 3. CDR3 loop: CASSQERGTSTDTQYF. The DNA of the CDR3 is TGCGCCAGCAGCCAAGAGCGGGGGACGAGCACAGATACGCAGTATTTT.

This clonotype has more than one count but fewer than ten. The junction departs from germline at one end; a sequencing error may be responsible. The chain uses TRBV5-4 and TRBJ2-1, with 10 bases fitting TRBD2. This CDR3 has 12 amino acids. Germline CDR1 is SGHNT and CDR2 is YYREEE (reference sequence). The CDR3 nucleotides are TGTGCCAGCAGCCCGACTAGCGGGTCCGTGATCTTC. It is translated as CASSPTSGSVIF.

V usage is TRBV7-9 and J usage is TRBJ1-1; TRBD1 matches 7 bases. Unmatched junction bases numbered 4, after V lost 1 base and J lost 5 bases. CDR1 and CDR2 from the germline V gene are SEHNR and FQNEAQ (reference sequence). This CDR3 has 14 amino acids. In nucleotides, the CDR3 is TGTGCCAGCAGCTTAGAGGGGGCGTCGACTGAAGCTTTCTTT. It translates to CASSLEGASTEAFF.

This clonotype was picked up a small number of times. The chain carries TRBV7-9 and TRBJ2-7; D uncertain. Germline V CDR1 and CDR2: SEHNR, FQNEAQ (reference sequence). CDR3 length equals 11 residues. V lost 7 bases to trimming and J lost 7 bases, with 11 bases between them. CDR3: CASKSNREQYF. DNA of the CDR3: TGTGCCAGCAAGAGCAATCGGGAGCAGTACTTC.

This clonotype was detected ten times or more. The chain uses TRBV5-1 and TRBJ2-1; 13 bases agree with TRBD2. V lost 4 bases and J lost 6; bases outside the gene matches: 4. CDR3 size: 15 residues. Germline V gene sequence: CDR1 SGHRS, CDR2 YFSETQ. CDR3 residues: CASSTGTSGVNEQFF. In DNA, the CDR3 is TGCGCCAGCAGCACCGGGACTAGCGGGGTCAATGAGCAGTTCTTC.

V and J are TRBV7-8 and TRBJ2-2; a possible D gene is TRBD1 (5 bases). V dropped 2 bases and J dropped 4 bases, with 14 bases sitting between them. Looked up from germline, CDR1 is SGHVS and CDR2 is FQNEAQ. This CDR3 has 16 amino acids. CDR3 loop: CASSLRQGVVTGELFF. In nucleotides, the CDR3 is TGTGCCAGCAGCTTAAGGCAGGGTGTGGTCACCGGGGAGCTGTTTTTT. The full variable domain, completed using reference TRBV7-8 and TRBJ2-2, is GAGVSQSPRYKVAKRGQDVALRCDPISGHVSLFWYQQALGQGPEFLTYFQNEAQLDKSGLPSDRFFAERPEGSVSTLKIQRTQQEDSAVYLCASSLRQGVVTGELFFGEGSRLTVL.

This clonotype has more than one count but fewer than ten. This chain connects TRBV5-6 to TRBJ2-3; D is ambiguous. CDR1 is SGHDT and CDR2 is YYEEEE in the germline V gene. The CDR3 has 13 amino acids. The V end was cut by 4 bases, the J end by 1 base, with 7 bases between. In DNA form, the CDR3 reads TGTGCCAGCAGCATAGGCCGCACAGATACGCAGTATTTT. This gives the protein CASSIGRTDTQYF.

This clonotype was counted between two and nine times. The chain carries TRBV7-2 and TRBJ2-7; D gene uncertain. Germline V gene sequence: CDR1 SGHTA, CDR2 FQGNSA. The germline V and J ends were trimmed by 5 bases and 3 bases, with 14 bases remaining between them. The CDR3 is 14 amino acids. This CDR3 is CASSPYRGDYEQYV. In DNA form, the CDR3 reads TGTGCCAGCAGCCCGTACCGTGGGGACTACGAGCAGTACGTC.

This clonotype was detected many times. The chain employs TRBV5-1 and TRBJ2-3; 11 nucleotides align to TRBD2. CDR1 is SGHRS and CDR2 is YFSETQ in the germline V gene. This CDR3 is 15 amino acids long. Germline trimming cut 5 bases from V and 2 bases from J; bases unmatched to any gene: 4. The CDR3 reads CASSYSGGATDTQYF. DNA of the CDR3: TGCGCCAGCAGTTATAGCGGGGGGGCCACAGATACGCAGTATTTT.

This clonotype was seen repeatedly, ten times or more. The chain links TRBV4-3 to TRBJ2-1; D may correspond to TRBD1 or TRBD2 (5 bases each). Germline CDR1 reads LGHNA; CDR2 reads YSLEER. The germline V and J ends were trimmed by 1 base and 8 bases, with 27 bases remaining between them. CDR3 length: 19 residues. The CDR3 DNA follows: TGCGCCAGCAGCCAAGTGGGGGACGGGACCTACGGTGCCCGCGATGAGCAGTTCTTC. Residues: CASSQVGDGTYGARDEQFF.

V gene TRBV14 combines with J gene TRBJ2-1, with a weak D call TRBD1 (5 bases). Germline CDR1 SGHDN, CDR2 FVKESK. The CDR3 spans 12 residues. V was trimmed by 2 bases and J by 12 bases, leaving 11 bases between them. CDR3 amino acids: CASSQHHQGQFF. CDR3 sequence (DNA): TGTGCCAGCAGCCAACATCATCAGGGGCAGTTCTTC.

This clonotype was counted a few times. The rearrangement uses TRBV6-2 or TRBV6-3 and TRBJ2-7; 7 bases are a match to TRBD1. This CDR3 contains 14 residues. CDR1 and CDR2 (germline): MNHEY, SVGEGT. Losses at the gene ends were 6 bases for V and 4 bases for J; bases not matched to a gene: 9. As DNA, the CDR3 is TGTGCCAGCAGAAAACGACAGGGAACATACGAGCAGTACGTC. Translated: CASRKRQGTYEQYV.

The rearrangement links TRBV5-1 to TRBJ2-2; possible D gene TRBD1, 6 bases. The CDR3 has 14 residues. Germline V CDR1 and CDR2: SGHRS, YFSETQ. V was trimmed by 4 bases and J by 5 bases, leaving 12 bases between them. CDR3 in DNA: TGCGCCAGCAGCACACAGGGATGGACCGGGGAGCTGTTTTTT. Its translation: CASSTQGWTGELFF.

This chain uses TRBV12-3 or TRBV12-4 with TRBJ1-6, with D maybe TRBD1 (6 bases). Trimming removed 5 bases at V and 14 bases at J, with 10 bases between. The CDR3 is 11 amino acids. CDR3 DNA sequence: TGTGCCAGCAGTGAGACAGGTACCCTCCACTTT. It yields the protein CASSETGTLHF.

CDR3 region: CASSFRPWKSGNTIYF. The CDR3 DNA follows: TGTGCCAGCAGCTTTCGTCCTTGGAAATCTGGAAACACCATATATTTT. The rearrangement links TRBV5-6 to TRBJ1-3; D remains ambiguous. Germline CDR1 reads SGHDT; CDR2 reads YYEEEE. The germline V and J ends were trimmed by 2 bases and 1 base, with 13 bases remaining between them. The CDR3 runs to 16 residues.

In this sample, this clonotype turned up a few times. The chain employs TRBV11-3 and TRBJ2-1; TRBD2 might be the D (5 bases). V was clipped by 5 bases and J by 5 bases, with 13 bases between them. Germline V gives CDR1 SGHNT, CDR2 YENEEA. The length of the CDR3 is 14 residues. This CDR3 is CASSGPGVNNEQFF. The CDR3 nucleotides are TGTGCCAGCAGCGGACCCGGGGTAAACAATGAGCAGTTCTTC.

There are a few counts of this clonotype. V gene TRBV7-2 combines with J gene TRBJ2-1, with 7 bases aligning to TRBD1. Germline V CDR1 and CDR2: SGHTA, FQGNSA. Losses at the gene ends were 5 bases for V and 2 bases for J; bases not matched to a gene: 6. The CDR3 contains 15 residues. The CDR3 DNA reads as TGTGCCAGCAGCCTAGACAGGGACCCCTACAATGAGCAGTTCTTC. Protein sequence: CASSLDRDPYNEQFF. Filled out from reference TRBV7-2 and TRBJ2-1, the complete variable domain reads GAGVSQSPSNKVTEKGKDVELRCDPISGHTALYWYRQSLGQGLEFLIYFQGNSAPDKSGLPSDRFSAERTGGSVSTLTIQRTQQEDSAVYLCASSLDRDPYNEQFFGPGTRLTVL.

This clonotype was counted only a few times. This chain connects TRBV12-3 or TRBV12-4 to TRBJ1-1; 8 nucleotides agree with TRBD1. The CDR3 extends over 16 amino acids. With V trimmed by 4 bases and J by 0 bases, 7 bases remained unmatched. CDR3 amino acids: CASSSPGQALNTEAFF. CDR3 coding DNA: TGTGCCAGCAGTTCCCCGGGACAGGCCCTGAACACTGAAGCTTTCTTT.

The gene calls are TRBV7-9 and TRBJ1-2; D gene uncertain. The CDR3 is 11 amino acids. The ends were cut back, 5 bases at V and 7 bases at J, with 8 bases in the middle. From germline, CDR1 is SEHNR and CDR2 FQNEAQ (reference sequence). The CDR3 sequence: CASSRSGGYTF. In DNA form, the CDR3 reads TGTGCCAGCAGCCGATCAGGTGGCTACACCTTC. Together with reference TRBV7-9 and TRBJ1-2, the CDR3 gives the full variable domain: DTGVSQNPRHKITKRGQNVTFRCDPISEHNRLYWYRQTLGQGPEFLTYFQNEAQLEKSRLLSDRFSAERPKGSFSTLEIQRTEQGDSAMYLCASSRSGGYTFGSGTRLTVV.

The genes are TRBV6-2 or TRBV6-3 and TRBJ1-5; D remains unclear. V shed 6 bases and J shed 3 bases, with 15 bases lying between them. CDR3 size: 15 residues. Looked up from germline, CDR1 is MNHEY and CDR2 is SVGEGT. CDR3 amino acids: CASRSRGDDNQPQHF. In DNA, the CDR3 is TGTGCCAGCAGGTCCCGGGGAGACGACAATCAGCCCCAGCATTTT.

V is TRBV19 and J is TRBJ2-1; TRBD1 agrees at 8 bases. CDR3 length: 16 amino acids. In germline, CDR1 is LNHDA, CDR2 SQIVND (reference sequence). The J segment lost 0 bases and the V segment lost 3 bases, leaving 4 bases of the junction unmatched. The CDR3 protein is CASSMEQGASYNEQFF. For the CDR3, the DNA is TGTGCCAGTAGTATGGAGCAGGGGGCCTCCTACAATGAGCAGTTCTTC.

This clonotype was observed a handful of times. The chain couples TRBV29-1 to TRBJ2-3, with D tentatively TRBD1 (7 bases). Trimming shortened V by 3 bases and J by 1 base, and 11 bases separated the two germline ends. The CDR3 covers 14 residues. Germline values: CDR1 SQVTM, CDR2 ANQGSEA. In DNA, the CDR3 is TGCAGCGTTGAGGCAGGGGGGCGCACAGATACGCAGTATTTT. This encodes CSVEAGGRTDTQYF.